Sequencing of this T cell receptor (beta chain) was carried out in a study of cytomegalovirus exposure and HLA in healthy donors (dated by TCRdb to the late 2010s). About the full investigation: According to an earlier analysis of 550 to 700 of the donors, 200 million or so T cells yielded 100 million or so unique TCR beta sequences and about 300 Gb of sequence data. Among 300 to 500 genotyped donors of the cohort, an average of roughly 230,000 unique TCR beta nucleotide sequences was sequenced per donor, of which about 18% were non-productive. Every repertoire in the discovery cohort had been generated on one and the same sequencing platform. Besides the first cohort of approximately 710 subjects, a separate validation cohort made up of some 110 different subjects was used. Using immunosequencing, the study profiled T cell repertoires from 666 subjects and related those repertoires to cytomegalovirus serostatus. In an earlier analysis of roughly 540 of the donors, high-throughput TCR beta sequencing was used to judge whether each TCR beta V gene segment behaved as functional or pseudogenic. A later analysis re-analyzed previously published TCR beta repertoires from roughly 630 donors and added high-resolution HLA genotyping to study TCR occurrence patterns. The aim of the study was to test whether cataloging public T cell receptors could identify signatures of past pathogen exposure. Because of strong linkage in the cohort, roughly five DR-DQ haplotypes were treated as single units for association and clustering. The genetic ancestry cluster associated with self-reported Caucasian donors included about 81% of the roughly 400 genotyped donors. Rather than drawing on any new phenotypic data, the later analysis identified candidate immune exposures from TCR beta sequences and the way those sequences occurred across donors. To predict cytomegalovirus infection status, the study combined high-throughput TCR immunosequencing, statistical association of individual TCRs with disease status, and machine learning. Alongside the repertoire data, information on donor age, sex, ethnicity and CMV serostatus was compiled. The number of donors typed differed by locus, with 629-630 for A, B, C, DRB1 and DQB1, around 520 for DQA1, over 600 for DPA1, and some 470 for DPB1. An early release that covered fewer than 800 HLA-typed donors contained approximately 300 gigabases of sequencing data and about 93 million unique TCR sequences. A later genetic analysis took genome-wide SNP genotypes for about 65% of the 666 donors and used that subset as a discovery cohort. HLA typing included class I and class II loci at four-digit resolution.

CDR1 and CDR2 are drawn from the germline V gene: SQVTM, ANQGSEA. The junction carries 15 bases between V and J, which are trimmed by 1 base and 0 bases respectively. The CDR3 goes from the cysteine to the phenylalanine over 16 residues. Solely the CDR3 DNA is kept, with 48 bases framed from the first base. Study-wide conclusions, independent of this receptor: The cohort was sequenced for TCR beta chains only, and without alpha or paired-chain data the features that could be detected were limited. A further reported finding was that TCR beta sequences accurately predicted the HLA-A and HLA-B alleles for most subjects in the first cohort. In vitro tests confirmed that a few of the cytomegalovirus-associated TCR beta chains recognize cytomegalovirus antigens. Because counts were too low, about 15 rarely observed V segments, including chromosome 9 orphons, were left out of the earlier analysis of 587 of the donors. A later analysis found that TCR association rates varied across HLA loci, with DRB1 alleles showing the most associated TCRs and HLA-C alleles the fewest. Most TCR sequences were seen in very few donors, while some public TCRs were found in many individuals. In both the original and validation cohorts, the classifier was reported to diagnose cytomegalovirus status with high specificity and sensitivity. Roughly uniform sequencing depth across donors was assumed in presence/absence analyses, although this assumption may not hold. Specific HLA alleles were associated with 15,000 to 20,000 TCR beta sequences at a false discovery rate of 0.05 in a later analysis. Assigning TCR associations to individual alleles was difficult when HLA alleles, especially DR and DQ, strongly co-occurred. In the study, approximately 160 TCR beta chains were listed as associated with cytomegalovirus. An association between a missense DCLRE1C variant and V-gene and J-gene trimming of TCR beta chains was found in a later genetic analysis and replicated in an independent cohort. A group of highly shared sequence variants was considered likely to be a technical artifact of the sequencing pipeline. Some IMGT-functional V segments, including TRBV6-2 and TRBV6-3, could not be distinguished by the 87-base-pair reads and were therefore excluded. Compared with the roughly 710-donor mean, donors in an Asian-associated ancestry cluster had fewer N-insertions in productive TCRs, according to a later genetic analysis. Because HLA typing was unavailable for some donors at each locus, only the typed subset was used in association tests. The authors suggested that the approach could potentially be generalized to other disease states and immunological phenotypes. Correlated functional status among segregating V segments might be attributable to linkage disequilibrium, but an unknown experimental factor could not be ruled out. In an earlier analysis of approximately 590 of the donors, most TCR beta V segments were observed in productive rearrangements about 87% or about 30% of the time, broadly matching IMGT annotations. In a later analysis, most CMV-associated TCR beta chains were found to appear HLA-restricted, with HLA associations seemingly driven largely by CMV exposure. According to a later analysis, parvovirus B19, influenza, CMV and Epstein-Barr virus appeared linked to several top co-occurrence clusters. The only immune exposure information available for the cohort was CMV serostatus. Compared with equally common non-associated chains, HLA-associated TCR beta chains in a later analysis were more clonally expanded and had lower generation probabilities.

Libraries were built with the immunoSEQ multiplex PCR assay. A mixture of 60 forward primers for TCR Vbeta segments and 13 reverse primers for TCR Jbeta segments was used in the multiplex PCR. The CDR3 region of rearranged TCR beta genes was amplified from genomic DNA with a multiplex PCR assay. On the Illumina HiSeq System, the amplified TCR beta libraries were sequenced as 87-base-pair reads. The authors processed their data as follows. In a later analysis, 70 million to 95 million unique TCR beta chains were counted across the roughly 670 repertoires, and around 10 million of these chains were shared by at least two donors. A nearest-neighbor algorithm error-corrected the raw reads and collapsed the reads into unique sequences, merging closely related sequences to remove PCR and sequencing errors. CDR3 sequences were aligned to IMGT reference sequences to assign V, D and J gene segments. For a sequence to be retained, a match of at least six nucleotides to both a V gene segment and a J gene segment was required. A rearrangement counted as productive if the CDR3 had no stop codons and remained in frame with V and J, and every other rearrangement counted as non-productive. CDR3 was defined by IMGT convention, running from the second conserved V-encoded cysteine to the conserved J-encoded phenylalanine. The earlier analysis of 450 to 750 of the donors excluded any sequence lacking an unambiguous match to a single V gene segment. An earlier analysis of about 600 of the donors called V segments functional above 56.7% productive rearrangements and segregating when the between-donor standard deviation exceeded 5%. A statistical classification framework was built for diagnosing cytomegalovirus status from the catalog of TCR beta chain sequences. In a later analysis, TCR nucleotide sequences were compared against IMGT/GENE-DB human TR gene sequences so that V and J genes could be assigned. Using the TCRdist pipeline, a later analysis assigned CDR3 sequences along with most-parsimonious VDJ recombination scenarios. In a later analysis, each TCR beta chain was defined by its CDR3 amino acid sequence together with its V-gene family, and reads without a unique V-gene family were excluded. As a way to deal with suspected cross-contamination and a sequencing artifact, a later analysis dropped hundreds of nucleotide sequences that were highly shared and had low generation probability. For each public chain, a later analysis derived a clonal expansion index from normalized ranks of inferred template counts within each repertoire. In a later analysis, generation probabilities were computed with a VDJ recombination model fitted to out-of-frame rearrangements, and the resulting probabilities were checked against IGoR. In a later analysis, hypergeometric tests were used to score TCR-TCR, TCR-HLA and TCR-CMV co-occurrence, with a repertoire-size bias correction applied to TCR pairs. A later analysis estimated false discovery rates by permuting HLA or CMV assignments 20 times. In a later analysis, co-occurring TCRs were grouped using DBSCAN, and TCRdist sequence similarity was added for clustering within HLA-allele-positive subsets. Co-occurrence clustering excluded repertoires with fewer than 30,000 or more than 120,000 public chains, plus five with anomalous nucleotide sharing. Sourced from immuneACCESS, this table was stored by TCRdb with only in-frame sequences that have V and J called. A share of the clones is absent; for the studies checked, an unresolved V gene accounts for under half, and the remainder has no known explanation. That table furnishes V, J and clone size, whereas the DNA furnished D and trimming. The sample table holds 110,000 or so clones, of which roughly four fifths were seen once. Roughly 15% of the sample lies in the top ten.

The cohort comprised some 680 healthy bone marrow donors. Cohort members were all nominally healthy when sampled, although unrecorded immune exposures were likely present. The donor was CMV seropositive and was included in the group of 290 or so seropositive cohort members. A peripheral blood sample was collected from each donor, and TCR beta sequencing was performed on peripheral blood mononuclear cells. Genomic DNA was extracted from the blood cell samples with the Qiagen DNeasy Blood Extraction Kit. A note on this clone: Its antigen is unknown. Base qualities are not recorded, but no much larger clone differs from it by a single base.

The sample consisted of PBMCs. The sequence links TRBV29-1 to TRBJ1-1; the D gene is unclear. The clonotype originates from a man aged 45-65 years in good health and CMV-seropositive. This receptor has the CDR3 CSVEGETIRVNTEAFF. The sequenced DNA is TGCAGCGTTGAAGGAGAGACAATACGAGTGAACACTGAAGCTTTCTTT.